The next 25 T cell receptor beta chains were all read from a single sample in a study of T cells after yellow fever vaccination. TCRdb re-called the 5' RACE reads with MiXCR, one entry per CDR3 protein. The sample records approximately 600,000 distinct CDR3 sequences, about 12% being singletons. Sequenced material: PBMCs, taken on the day of the yellow fever booster vaccination. Receptor source: a man under 40 who received the YFV17D yellow fever vaccine.

The CDR3 nucleotides are TGCGCCAGCAGCCAAGAAGGGGCCTCCTACGAGCAGTACTTC. This translates into CASSQEGASYEQYF. This chain connects TRBV4-3 to TRBJ2-7, with D perhaps TRBD1 (5 bases). The V and J ends lost 0 bases and 0 bases respectively, with 6 bases between them. Germline V gene data show CDR1 as LGHNA and CDR2 as YSLEER. The CDR3 contains 14 residues.

There are many counts of this clonotype. The V call is TRBV3-1, the J call TRBJ2-4; D is possibly TRBD1 or TRBD2 (5 bases each). Germline CDR1 is LGHDT and CDR2 is YNNKEL (reference sequence). V was cut by 3 bases and J by 0 bases, with 6 bases left in between. The CDR3 totals 14 residues. The CDR3 nucleotides read TGTGCCAGCAGCCACGGGACAGCCAAAAACATTCAGTACTTC. Protein: CASSHGTAKNIQYF.

The chain combines TRBV27 with TRBJ2-7, with D perhaps matching TRBD1 (6 bases). Germline-derived CDR1 and CDR2 are MNHEY and SMNVEV (reference sequence). This CDR3 is 15 amino acids long. The V gene lost 3 bases and the J gene lost 0 bases, with 12 bases spanning the gap. The CDR3 sequence: CASSFTGSSSYEQYF. The CDR3 DNA follows: TGTGCCAGCAGTTTCACAGGGAGTAGCTCCTACGAGCAGTACTTC.

This clonotype showed up just a few times. This rearrangement joins TRBV7-9 to TRBJ2-7; D remains ambiguous. The length of the CDR3 is 11 residues. Per germline, CDR1 SEHNR and CDR2 FQNEAQ (reference sequence). The V end lost 5 bases, the J end lost 5 bases, and 7 bases lay between the germline ends. Here the CDR3 DNA reads TGTGCCAGCAGCATCCAAAACGAGCAGTACTTC. It specifies CASSIQNEQYF.

The chain uses TRBV5-6 and TRBJ2-7; TRBD1 matches at 9 bases. The CDR3 has 16 residues. Germline V gene data show CDR1 as SGHDT and CDR2 as YYEEEE. Trimming took 0 bases from V and 4 from J; bases not matched to a gene: 8. The CDR3 DNA sequence: TGTGCCAGCAGCTTGGGGACAGGGGTCGGACTGTACGAGCAGTACTTC. Encoded protein: CASSLGTGVGLYEQYF.

There are a few counts of this clonotype. The V and J genes are TRBV7-9 and TRBJ2-5; D is possibly TRBD2 (6 bases). V lost 8 bases and J 1 base, leaving 14 bases between the germline ends. This CDR3 region has 14 residues. Germline V CDR1 and CDR2: SEHNR, FQNEAQ (reference sequence). The CDR3 nucleotides read TGTGCCAGCGACTTCCGGGACTTCCAAGAGACCCAGTACTTC. As protein: CASDFRDFQETQYF. Using reference TRBV7-9 and TRBJ2-5 for the parts outside the CDR3, the full variable domain is DTGVSQNPRHKITKRGQNVTFRCDPISEHNRLYWYRQTLGQGPEFLTYFQNEAQLEKSRLLSDRFSAERPKGSFSTLEIQRTEQGDSAMYLCASDFRDFQETQYFGPGTRLLVL.

This clonotype has more than one count but fewer than ten. The chain couples TRBV12-3 or TRBV12-4 to TRBJ1-3; D unresolved. The V and J ends lost 2 bases and 0 bases respectively, with 8 bases between them. The CDR3 runs to 15 residues. CDR3 amino acids: CASSLPATSGNTIYF. CDR3 nucleotide sequence: TGTGCCAGCAGTTTACCGGCCACCTCTGGAAACACCATATATTTT.

In this sample, this clonotype turned up a few times. The CDR3 region has the DNA TGTGCTAGTGGTTTGGTACTCGGCGGGAGCACCAGGAATGAGCAGTTCTTC. Protein sequence: CASGLVLGGSTRNEQFF. The genes are TRBV12-5 and TRBJ2-1; the match to TRBD2 covers 7 bases. V trimming: 0 bases; J trimming: 7 bases; junction bases outside the gene matches: 12. Germline CDR1 and CDR2: LGHNT and FRNRAP. This CDR3 is 17 amino acids long.

This clonotype was seen a few times. The gene calls are TRBV3-1 and TRBJ2-2; a possible D gene is TRBD2 (6 bases). The length of the CDR3 is 17 residues. Trimming pared 7 bases from V and 0 bases from J, leaving 18 bases between. Germline assignment: CDR1 LGHDT and CDR2 YNNKEL (reference sequence). CDR3 DNA: TGTGCCAGCAAGCCCCCCCCTAGCGCCACGAACACCGGGGAGCTGTTTTTT. This gives the protein CASKPPPSATNTGELFF.

The V gene is TRBV15, the J gene TRBJ2-1; no clear D. Deletions cut 6 bases from V and 7 bases from J, with 22 bases between. This CDR3 region has 16 residues. CDR1 is LNHNV and CDR2 is YYDKDF in the germline V gene (reference sequence). Here the CDR3 DNA reads TGTGCCACCAGTTCCAGGTATTCGGAGTCAGGTAATGAGCAGTTCTTC. Its protein is CATSSRYSESGNEQFF.

The sample holds a few counts of this clonotype. This chain connects TRBV6-4 to TRBJ2-1; 8 bases match TRBD2. Unmatched junction bases numbered 23, after V lost 2 bases and J lost 2 bases. The germline CDR1 and CDR2 sequences are MRHNA and SNTAGT. The CDR3 sequence is 22 residues long. The CDR3 loop is CASSDPSPREVVTWVPYNEQFF. As DNA, the CDR3 is TGTGCCAGCAGTGACCCCTCCCCGCGGGAGGTTGTTACTTGGGTCCCCTACAATGAGCAGTTCTTC.

This clonotype was seen a handful of times. The chain joins TRBV7-3 to TRBJ2-3; the D is unclear. CDR3 length: 13 residues. Looked up from germline, CDR1 is SGHTA and CDR2 is FQGTGA. Trimming removed 4 bases at V and 5 bases at J, with 10 bases between. As DNA, the CDR3 is TGTGCCAGCAGCTCTGCCGGGCGAGATACGCAGTATTTT. Translation: CASSSAGRDTQYF.

This clonotype was seen more than once but under ten times. V is TRBV20-1 and J is TRBJ2-3; TRBD2 matches at 13 bases. This CDR3 contains 16 residues. From germline, CDR1 is DFQATT and CDR2 SNEGSKA (reference sequence). The V segment lost 3 bases and the J segment 2 bases; nucleotides outside the gene matches: 5. The CDR3 loop reads CSARRGLAGNTDTQYF. The CDR3, as DNA: TGCAGTGCTAGGCGGGGACTAGCGGGGAACACAGATACGCAGTATTTT.

This clonotype was detected only a few times. One end of the junction is discordant with germline, which a read error may explain. The J gene is TRBJ2-3, the V gene TRBV7-9; a possible D gene is TRBD1 (5 bases). The CDR3 spans 14 residues. From germline, CDR1 is SEHNR and CDR2 FQNEAQ (reference sequence). The CDR3 DNA sequence: TGTGCCAGCAGCTTAGCGCTTGGGGCGGCCCCCGGCCATTTT. It encodes CASSLALGAAPGHF.

This clonotype was detected only a few times. The rearrangement joins TRBV12-3 or TRBV12-4 to TRBJ1-5; TRBD1 might be the D (5 bases). The V end was cut by 2 bases, the J end by 11 bases, with 16 bases between. This CDR3 region has 14 residues. As DNA, the CDR3 is TGTGCCAGCAGTTTAACCCAGGGTAAGCAAACCCAGCATTTT. Its protein product is CASSLTQGKQTQHF.

The chain couples TRBV18 to TRBJ2-7, with 7 bases lining up with TRBD1. This CDR3 spans 15 amino acids. Germline CDR1 KGHSH, CDR2 LQKENI. The trim removed 2 bases at V and 2 bases at J, leaving 6 bases unmatched. Written as DNA, the CDR3 is TGTGCCAGCTCACCAGTTGGCCAGGGGGCCTACGAGCAGTACTTC. Its translation: CASSPVGQGAYEQYF.

The rearrangement links TRBV29-1 to TRBJ2-3, with TRBD2 matching over 16 bases. This CDR3 region has 16 residues. The V gene's germline CDR1 is SQVTM and CDR2 ANQGSEA. Unmatched junction bases numbered 4, after V lost 1 base and J lost 6 bases. The CDR3 DNA sequence: TGCAGCGTTGAAGGGGGACTAGCGGGAGGGCCCGATACGCAGTATTTT. Its protein is CSVEGGLAGGPDTQYF.

Here the CDR3 DNA reads TGTGCCAGCAGCTTAGAACCTCCCTACGAGCAGTACTTC. It specifies CASSLEPPYEQYF. V gene TRBV7-2 combines with J gene TRBJ2-7; D is ambiguous. From germline, CDR1 is SGHTA and CDR2 FQGNSA. This CDR3 is 13 amino acids long. Trimming pared 1 base from V and 2 bases from J, leaving 6 bases between. The full variable domain, with the rest looked up from reference TRBV7-2 and TRBJ2-7, is GAGVSQSPSNKVTEKGKDVELRCDPISGHTALYWYRQSLGQGLEFLIYFQGNSAPDKSGLPSDRFSAERTGGSVSTLTIQRTQQEDSAVYLCASSLEPPYEQYFGPGTRLTVT.

J is TRBJ2-2 and V is TRBV7-2; 7 nucleotides align to TRBD1. With V trimmed by 1 base and J by 5 bases, 10 bases remained unmatched. Per the germline V gene, CDR1 is SGHTA and CDR2 is FQGNSA. There are 17 residues in the CDR3. Here the CDR3 reads CASSLGLNDRETGELFF. The CDR3 nucleotides read TGTGCCAGCAGCTTAGGATTGAACGACAGGGAGACCGGGGAGCTGTTTTTT.

The chain is built from TRBV20-1 and TRBJ2-1; D unclear. V was clipped by 6 bases and J by 7 bases, with 10 bases between them. This CDR3 contains 11 residues. The V gene's germline CDR1 is DFQATT and CDR2 SNEGSKA (reference sequence). The CDR3 is CSAALWNEQFF. Written as DNA, the CDR3 is TGCAGTGCGGCCTTATGGAATGAGCAGTTCTTC.

V usage is TRBV20-1 and J usage is TRBJ2-7, with 7 bases fitting TRBD1. The CDR3 length is 13 residues. V gave up 3 bases and J gave up 2 bases; unmatched junction bases: 4. The germline CDR1 and CDR2 sequences are DFQATT and SNEGSKA (reference sequence). The CDR3 DNA sequence: TGCAGTGCTAGTGAGGGGGCTCCCTACGAGCAGTACTTC. Protein product: CSASEGAPYEQYF.

In its sample, this clonotype was seen a few times. The chain recombines TRBV7-3 with TRBJ2-5, with 7 nucleotides matching TRBD1. CDR1 and CDR2 from the germline V gene are SGHTA and FQGTGA. The trim removed 2 bases at V and 2 bases at J, leaving 5 bases unmatched. The CDR3 is 15 amino acids. The CDR3 protein is CASSLDRDRQETQYF. As DNA, the CDR3 is TGTGCCAGCAGCTTAGACCGGGACAGACAAGAGACCCAGTACTTC.

This clonotype was seen at least ten times. V is TRBV7-8 and J is TRBJ2-7; 10 positions match TRBD2. Germline values: CDR1 SGHVS, CDR2 FQNEAQ. The CDR3 loop spans 14 amino acids. Unmatched junction bases numbered 4, after V lost 5 bases and J lost 3 bases. This chain's CDR3 is CASSMGLANYEQYF. The CDR3 DNA sequence: TGTGCCAGCAGCATGGGACTAGCGAACTACGAGCAGTACTTC.

The rearrangement joins TRBV10-1 to TRBJ2-2, with D uncertain. Germline V gene sequence: CDR1 WNHNN, CDR2 SYGVQD (reference sequence). V lost 2 bases and J lost 4, with 14 bases in between. The CDR3 runs 16 residues. The CDR3 DNA follows: TGCGCCAGCAGTGAGGGGTGGCGATCGAGCACCGGGGAGCTGTTTTTT. Translated: CASSEGWRSSTGELFF.

The V gene is TRBV29-1, the J gene TRBJ1-2, with D uncertain. The CDR3 is 11 residues long. The V and J ends lost 4 bases and 2 bases respectively, with 5 bases between them. The V gene's germline CDR1 is SQVTM and CDR2 ANQGSEA. The CDR3 here is CSVATNYGYTF. The CDR3 DNA sequence: TGCAGCGTTGCCACCAACTATGGCTACACCTTC. Full variable domain (remainder filled in from reference TRBV29-1 and TRBJ1-2): SAVISQKPSRDICQRGTSLTIQCQVDSQVTMMFWYRQQPGQSLTLIATANQGSEATYESGFVIDKFPISRPNLTFSTLTVSNMSPEDSSIYLCSVATNYGYTFGSGTRLTVV.